Presented here are 29 T cell receptor beta chains from one specimen sequenced in a study of blood T cell repertoires in COVID-19. TCRdb's copy holds only in-frame clones and misses some; the assay was immunoSEQ multiplex PCR. This sample has 110,000 or so clones, with approximately 76% found just once. The sample was peripheral blood. Receptor source: a woman aged 70-85 years with acute or convalescent COVID-19.

This clone turned up a few times. CDR3 region: CASSLAGGWGGASSYNEQFF. CDR3 nucleotide sequence: TGTGCCAGCAGCTTAGCTGGGGGATGGGGGGGCGCGAGCTCCTACAATGAGCAGTTCTTC. The chain employs TRBV11-3 and TRBJ2-1, with a weak D call TRBD2 (7 bases). The CDR3 runs to 20 residues. Germline values: CDR1 SGHNT, CDR2 YENEEA. Between the trimmed V and J ends, which lost 1 base and 0 bases, there was a span of 22 bases.

The CDR3 nucleotides are TGTGCCATCAGTGATGGCCCGAACTATGGCTACACCTTC. It encodes CAISDGPNYGYTF. V is TRBV10-3 and J is TRBJ1-2; D gene uncertain. This CDR3 region has 13 residues. Germline V lookup: CDR1 ENHRY, CDR2 SYGVKD. V lost 3 bases, J lost 2 bases, and 7 bases lay in between.

The rearrangement joins TRBV21-1 to TRBJ2-5; the DNA was not used to check the table's D call, TRBD1. TRBV21-1 is labeled a pseudogene. The CDR3 contains 15 residues. The CDR3 DNA is TGTGCCAGCAGCACCGGATCAGGGAACCAGGAGACCCAGTACTTC. Translating gives CASSTGSGNQETQYF.

The rearrangement joins TRBV2 to TRBJ1-6; D ambiguous. From germline, CDR1 is SNHLY and CDR2 FYNNEI. V gave up 1 base and J gave up 4 bases, with 5 bases separating them. The CDR3 runs 14 residues. CDR3 loop: CASSEVLYNSPLHF. DNA of the CDR3: TGTGCCAGCAGTGAAGTCTTGTATAATTCACCCCTCCACTTT.

The J gene is TRBJ2-3, the V gene TRBV24-1; D not certain. CDR1 and CDR2 (germline): KGHDR, SFDVKD. V was clipped by 4 bases and J by 3 bases, with 4 bases between them. The length of the CDR3 is 12 residues. The CDR3 DNA reads as TGTGCCACCAGTGACACAACAGATACGCAGTATTTT. Protein sequence: CATSDTTDTQYF.

This clone was found many times. This chain uses TRBV27 with TRBJ2-3, with a tentative D call TRBD2 (5 bases). V was shortened by 1 base and J by 1 base, with 6 bases between the two germline ends. Germline loops: CDR1 MNHEY, CDR2 SMNVEV (reference sequence). This CDR3 has 14 residues. For the CDR3, the DNA is TGTGCCAGCAGTTTATACGGGGGCACAGATACGCAGTATTTT. The encoded protein is CASSLYGGTDTQYF.

This clone was counted a single time. The J gene is TRBJ2-5, the V gene TRBV14; 10 bases align to TRBD2. This CDR3 contains 17 residues. Germline V CDR1 and CDR2: SGHDN, FVKESK. J gave up 4 bases and V 0 bases, and 8 bases lay outside the gene matches. The CDR3 nucleotides are TGTGCCAGCAGCCAAGAACGTAGCGGGGGGCTGTTAGAGACCCAGTACTTC. This codes for CASSQERSGGLLETQYF.

The chain is built from TRBV7-2 and TRBJ2-1; 13 bases fit TRBD2. J lost 10 bases, V lost 4 bases, and 10 bases had no gene match. Germline CDR1 reads SGHTA; CDR2 reads FQGNSA. The CDR3 length is 16 residues. As DNA, the CDR3 is TGTGCCAGCAGCTCCCGGACTAGCGGGGGCTCTGGGGAGCAGTTCTTC. Encoded protein: CASSSRTSGGSGEQFF.

The chain links TRBV7-8 to TRBJ1-6; 9 bases agree with TRBD1. The CDR3 contains 16 residues. Germline assignment: CDR1 SGHVS and CDR2 FQNEAQ. Trimming at V came to 5 bases and at J to 1 base, leaving 3 bases not matched to a gene. The CDR3 spells CASSMTGGSYNSPLHF. Here the CDR3 DNA reads TGTGCCAGCAGCATGACAGGGGGATCCTATAATTCACCCCTCCACTTT. Full variable domain (rest looked up from reference TRBV7-8 and TRBJ1-6): GAGVSQSPRYKVAKRGQDVALRCDPISGHVSLFWYQQALGQGPEFLTYFQNEAQLDKSGLPSDRFFAERPEGSVSTLKIQRTQQEDSAVYLCASSMTGGSYNSPLHFGNGTRLTVT.

The chain employs TRBV11-2 and TRBJ1-2; the D is unclear. This CDR3 has 11 amino acids. Between the trimmed V and J ends, which lost 5 bases and 14 bases, there was a span of 15 bases. The germline gives CDR1 SGHAT, CDR2 FQNNGV. CDR3 nucleotides: TGTGCCAGCAGCCCCGCCCTAGTTTTAACCTTC. It codes for CASSPALVLTF.

This chain connects TRBV30 to TRBJ1-2, with TRBD1 as a possible D gene (5 bases). The germline CDR1 and CDR2 sequences are GTSNPN and SVGIG (reference sequence). V shed 1 base and J shed 8 bases, with 14 bases lying between them. The CDR3 covers 13 residues. The CDR3 loop reads CAWSAQGGLGYTF. Here the CDR3 DNA reads TGTGCCTGGAGTGCTCAGGGAGGATTAGGCTACACCTTC.

The chain combines TRBV2 with TRBJ1-1; D call uncertain. This CDR3 contains 15 residues. CDR1 SNHLY and CDR2 FYNNEI come from the germline V gene. V shed 6 bases and J shed 4 bases, with 18 bases lying between them. This CDR3 is CASSGGPREGTEAFF. In DNA, the CDR3 is TGTGCCAGCAGCGGAGGACCGCGGGAGGGCACTGAAGCTTTCTTT.

The count of this clone is one. V is TRBV19 and J is TRBJ1-5, with D possibly TRBD1 on 6 matching bases. The V gene's germline CDR1 is LNHDA and CDR2 SQIVND (reference sequence). Trimming stripped 1 base from V and 4 bases from J, with 8 bases between. This CDR3 contains 14 residues. CDR3 sequence reads: CASSIGTANQPQHF. CDR3 DNA: TGTGCCAGTAGTATAGGGACAGCAAATCAGCCCCAGCATTTT.

The genes are TRBV5-1 and TRBJ2-5, with 9 bases identical to TRBD2. V was pared by 4 bases and J by 1 base, with 5 bases of the junction left unmatched. This CDR3 is 15 amino acids long. Germline V gene lookup returns CDR1 SGHRS and CDR2 YFSETQ. CDR3 amino acids: CASSRPGLAQETQYF. DNA of the CDR3: TGCGCCAGCAGCCGGCCGGGACTAGCCCAAGAGACCCAGTACTTC.

The J gene is TRBJ1-5, the V gene TRBV6-1; 7 nucleotides agree with TRBD1. CDR3 length equals 16 residues. CDR1 and CDR2 (germline): MNHNS, SASEGT. Trimming removed 2 bases from V and 4 bases from J; junction bases left unmatched: 8. CDR3 in amino acids: CASSEKGQNSNQPQHF. The CDR3 DNA follows: TGTGCCAGCAGTGAAAAGGGACAGAACTCAAATCAGCCCCAGCATTTT.

This chain connects TRBV30 to TRBJ2-5; TRBD1 matches at 8 bases. The CDR3 runs 15 residues. In germline, CDR1 is GTSNPN, CDR2 SVGIG (reference sequence). Here the CDR3 DNA reads TGTGCTCAGGGACAGGCCTGGGGGACACAAGAGACCCAGTACTTC. Protein product: CAQGQAWGTQETQYF.

The rearrangement uses TRBV19 and TRBJ2-3; D is unresolved. CDR3 length equals 11 residues. V was trimmed by 3 bases and J by 4 bases, leaving 2 bases between them. CDR1 is LNHDA and CDR2 is SQIVND in the germline V gene (reference sequence). CDR3 in amino acids: CASSIADTQYF. DNA for the CDR3: TGTGCCAGTAGTATCGCAGATACGCAGTATTTT. Filled out from reference TRBV19 and TRBJ2-3, the complete variable domain reads DGGITQSPKYLFRKEGQNVTLSCEQNLNHDAMYWYRQDPGQGLRLIYYSQIVNDFQKGDIAEGYSVSREKKESFPLTVTSAQKNPTAFYLCASSIADTQYFGPGTRLTVL.

This clone was detected only a few times. This CDR3 reads CASRVRQNTEAFF. The CDR3 coding sequence is TGTGCCAGCAGGGTCAGACAGAACACTGAAGCTTTCTTT. The rearrangement links TRBV28 to TRBJ1-1; D gene unclear. The CDR3 covers 13 residues. Trimming removed 6 bases from V and 1 base from J, with 9 bases in between. CDR1 MDHEN and CDR2 SYDVKM come from the germline V gene.

The chain carries TRBV13 and TRBJ2-7, with 12 bases matching TRBD1. From germline, CDR1 is PRHDT and CDR2 FYEKMQ (reference sequence). This CDR3 has 19 amino acids. After removal of 5 bases from V and 2 bases from J, the junction contained 16 bases not matched to a gene. The CDR3 nucleotides are TGTGCCAGCAGCCCGAGGGACAGGGGGCAAGTTGCGGGGACCTACGAGCAGTACTTC. Encoded protein: CASSPRDRGQVAGTYEQYF. Together with reference TRBV13 and TRBJ2-7, the CDR3 gives the full variable domain: AAGVIQSPRHLIKEKRETATLKCYPIPRHDTVYWYQQGPGQDPQFLISFYEKMQSDKGSIPDRFSAQQFSDYHSELNMSSLELGDSALYFCASSPRDRGQVAGTYEQYFGPGTRLTVT.

The rearrangement uses TRBV16 and TRBJ1-5; D might be TRBD1 (6 bases). V was trimmed by 2 bases and J by 5 bases, leaving 16 bases between them. The CDR3 consists of 16 residues. CDR1 KGHSY and CDR2 FQNENV come from the germline V gene. CDR3: CASSQGTQGGYQPQHF. CDR3 DNA: TGTGCCAGCAGCCAAGGAACACAGGGTGGATATCAGCCCCAGCATTTT.

This chain links TRBV7-9 with TRBJ2-5, with D uncertain. V was pared by 0 bases and J by 5 bases, with 10 bases between. Germline assignment: CDR1 SEHNR and CDR2 FQNEAQ (reference sequence). CDR3 size: 14 residues. The CDR3 spells CASSLARLGETQYF. CDR3 sequence (DNA): TGTGCCAGCAGCTTAGCGCGGCTCGGGGAGACCCAGTACTTC.

CDR3 sequence (DNA): TGTGCTAGTGAGGCTAGCGGGGGCCCAGATACGCAGTATTTT. It encodes CASEASGGPDTQYF. The rearrangement joins TRBV12-5 to TRBJ2-3, with 10 bases matching TRBD2. The junction had 5 bases not matched to a gene; V was cut back by 7 bases and J by 4 bases. Germline lookup yields CDR1 LGHNT and CDR2 FRNRAP. The CDR3 spans 14 residues.

This chain joins TRBV30 and TRBJ1-2; perhaps TRBD1 as D (6 bases). The CDR3 has 14 residues. Germline values: CDR1 GTSNPN, CDR2 SVGIG (reference sequence). The V gene lost 2 bases and the J gene lost 2 bases, with 12 bases spanning the gap. CDR3 coding DNA: TGTGCCTGGAGTACAGGGTCGGCGAACTATGGCTACACCTTC. Its protein product is CAWSTGSANYGYTF.

The chain couples TRBV7-9 to TRBJ1-5, with D perhaps matching TRBD1 (5 bases). The CDR3 extends over 17 amino acids. The V gene lost 2 bases and the J gene lost 7 bases, with 21 bases spanning the gap. CDR1 and CDR2 (germline): SEHNR, FQNEAQ (reference sequence). CDR3 region: CASSLWGPQLANQPQHF. DNA for the CDR3: TGTGCCAGCAGCTTATGGGGCCCGCAGCTCGCCAACCAGCCCCAGCATTTT.

This chain links TRBV7-6 with TRBJ2-5; 8 nucleotides line up with TRBD1. The CDR3 contains 14 residues. The germline V gene has CDR1 SGHVS and CDR2 FNYEAQ. V lost 3 bases and J lost 5; bases outside the gene matches: 5. The CDR3 spells CASSLTGAKETQYF. CDR3 bases: TGTGCCAGCAGCTTGACAGGGGCAAAGGAGACCCAGTACTTC.

This chain links TRBV28 with TRBJ1-2, with D possibly TRBD1 on 6 matching bases. The CDR3 runs 14 residues. Germline CDR1 is MDHEN and CDR2 is SYDVKM. V gave up 7 bases and J gave up 4 bases, with 16 bases separating them. The DNA for the CDR3 is TGTGCCAGCATGCCTCGGGGGGCCGGCTATGGCTACACCTTC. Encoded protein: CASMPRGAGYGYTF.

This clone was found a few times. V gene TRBV10-2 combines with J gene TRBJ2-3; D is ambiguous. CDR3 length equals 12 residues. The V gene lost 3 bases and the J gene lost 4 bases, with 5 bases spanning the gap. CDR1 is WSHSY, CDR2 SAAADI, per germline. The CDR3 protein is CASSDYSDTQYF. DNA of the CDR3: TGCGCCAGCAGTGACTATTCAGATACGCAGTATTTT.

This clone was observed once. This chain links TRBV21-1 with TRBJ2-7; whether TRBD2, the table's D call, matches the DNA was not checked. TRBV21-1 has pseudogene status. This CDR3 spans 16 amino acids. CDR3 sequence: CASSWTRGAGSYEQYF. The DNA for the CDR3 is TGTGCCAGCAGCTGGACTAGGGGCGCCGGGTCCTACGAGCAGTACTTC.

V usage is TRBV11-2 and J usage is TRBJ1-2; TRBD1 is a possible D gene (5 bases). The CDR3 sequence is 15 residues long. V was cut by 6 bases and J by 8 bases, with 22 bases left in between. The germline gives CDR1 SGHAT, CDR2 FQNNGV. In DNA, the CDR3 is TGTGCCAGCAGTTCCCGATTACAGACAGCGGGAGGCTACACCTTC. It codes for CASSSRLQTAGGYTF. The entire variable domain, with the rest obtained from reference TRBV11-2 and TRBJ1-2, is as follows: EAGVAQSPRYKIIEKRQSVAFWCNPISGHATLYWYQQILGQGPKLLIQFQNNGVVDDSQLPKDRFSAERLKGVDSTLKIQPAKLEDSAVYLCASSSRLQTAGGYTFGSGTRLTVV.